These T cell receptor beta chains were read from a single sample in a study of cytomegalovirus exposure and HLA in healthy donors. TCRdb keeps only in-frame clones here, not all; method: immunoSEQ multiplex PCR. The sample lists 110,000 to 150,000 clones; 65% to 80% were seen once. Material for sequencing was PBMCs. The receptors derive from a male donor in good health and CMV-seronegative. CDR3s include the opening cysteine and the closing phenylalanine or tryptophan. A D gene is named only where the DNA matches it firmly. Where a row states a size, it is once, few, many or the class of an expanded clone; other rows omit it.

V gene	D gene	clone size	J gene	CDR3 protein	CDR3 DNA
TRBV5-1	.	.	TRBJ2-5	CASSFGGAETQYF	TGCGCCAGCAGCTTCGGCGGGGCCGAGACCCAGTACTTC
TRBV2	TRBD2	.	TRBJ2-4	CASTLLAGGQGSDKNIQYF	TGTGCCAGCACCCTACTAGCGGGGGGGCAGGGAAGTGACAAAAACATTCAGTACTTC
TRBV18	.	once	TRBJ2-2	CASSPDMTGELFF	TGTGCCAGCTCACCAGACATGACCGGGGAGCTGTTTTTT
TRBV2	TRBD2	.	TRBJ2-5	CASSELGLAEETQYF	TGTGCCAGCAGTGAATTGGGACTAGCGGAAGAGACCCAGTACTTC
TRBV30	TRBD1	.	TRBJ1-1	CAWSVGRTGRKNTEAFF	TGTGCCTGGAGTGTGGGTAGGACAGGGCGAAAAAACACTGAAGCTTTCTTT
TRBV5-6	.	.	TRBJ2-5	CASSLAGDETQYF	TGTGCCAGCAGCTTGGCGGGGGATGAGACCCAGTACTTC
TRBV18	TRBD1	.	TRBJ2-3	CASSPKQGTATDTQYF	TGTGCCAGCTCACCGAAGCAGGGGACAGCCACAGATACGCAGTATTTT
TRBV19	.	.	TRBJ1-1	CASSEGRYTEAFF	TGTGCCAGTAGCGAGGGTAGGTACACTGAAGCTTTCTTT
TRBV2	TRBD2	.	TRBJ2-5	CASTLLAGVQETQYF	TGTGCCAGCACCCTACTAGCGGGTGTCCAAGAGACCCAGTACTTC
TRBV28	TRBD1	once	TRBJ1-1	CASSPTGGATEAFF	TGTGCCAGCAGTCCTACAGGGGGCGCGACTGAAGCTTTCTTT
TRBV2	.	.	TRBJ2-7	CASSTGKQYF	TGTGCCAGCAGTACAGGGAAGCAGTACTTC
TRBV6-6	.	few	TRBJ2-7	CASRRPGSSSYEQYF	TGTGCCAGCAGACGCCCGGGGTCAAGCTCCTACGAGCAGTACTTC
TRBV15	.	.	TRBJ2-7	CATSSYAGGEQYF	TGTGCCACCAGCAGCTATGCCGGAGGTGAGCAGTACTTC
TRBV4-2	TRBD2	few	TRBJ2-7	CASSQVSAGGSRSYEQYF	TGTGCCAGCAGCCAAGTCTCAGCGGGGGGTTCCCGCTCCTACGAGCAGTACTTC
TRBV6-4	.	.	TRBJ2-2	CASGSGNTGELFF	TGTGCCAGCGGGTCAGGGAACACCGGGGAGCTGTTTTTT
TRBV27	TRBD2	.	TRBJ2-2	CASSSGTSATGELFF	TGTGCCAGCAGTTCCGGGACTAGCGCCACCGGGGAGCTGTTTTTT
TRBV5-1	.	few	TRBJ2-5	CASSLQGRKEETQYF	TGCGCCAGCAGCTTGCAGGGGAGAAAGGAAGAGACCCAGTACTTC
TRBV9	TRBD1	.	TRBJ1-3	CASSQGTGSSGNTIYF	TGTGCCAGCAGTCAAGGGACAGGCAGCTCTGGAAACACCATATATTTT
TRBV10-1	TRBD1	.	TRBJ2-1	CASSAGTGLRNEQFF	TGCGCCAGCAGTGCCGGGACAGGGTTAAGAAATGAGCAGTTCTTC
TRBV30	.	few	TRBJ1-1	CAWSRYWGENAEAFF	TGTGCCTGGAGTCGTTATTGGGGGGAGAACGCTGAAGCTTTCTTT
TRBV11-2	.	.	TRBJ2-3	CASKQGGSLGDTQYF	TGTGCCAGCAAACAAGGGGGTAGCTTGGGAGATACGCAGTATTTT
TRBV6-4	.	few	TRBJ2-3	CASSDSGGGTDTQYF	TGTGCCAGCAGTGACTCGGGGGGAGGCACAGATACGCAGTATTTT
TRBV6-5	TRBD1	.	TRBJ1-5	CASKPGQGNQPQHF	TGTGCCAGCAAACCGGGACAGGGTAATCAGCCCCAGCATTTT
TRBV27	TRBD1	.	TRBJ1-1	CASSQTGLYPTEAFF	TGTGCCAGCAGCCAGACAGGGTTGTACCCCACTGAAGCTTTCTTT
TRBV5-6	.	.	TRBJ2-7	CASSLFSPYEQYF	TGTGCCAGCAGCTTGTTTAGTCCCTACGAGCAGTACTTC
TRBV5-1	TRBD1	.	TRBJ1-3	CASSLVGTGGKRGNTIYF	TGCGCCAGCAGCTTGGTGGGGACAGGGGGGAAACGTGGAAACACCATATATTTT
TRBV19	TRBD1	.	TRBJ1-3	CASSTNRGSFSGNTIYF	TGTGCCAGTAGTACCAACAGGGGATCGTTCTCTGGAAACACCATATATTTT
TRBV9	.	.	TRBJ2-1	CASSNGVSYNEQFF	TGTGCCAGCAGCAACGGGGTCTCCTACAATGAGCAGTTCTTC
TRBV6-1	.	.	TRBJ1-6	CASSEARDSPLHF	TGTGCCAGCAGTGAAGCGCGGGATTCACCCCTCCACTTT
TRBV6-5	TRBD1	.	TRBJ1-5	CASSYSEGAGQPQHF	TGTGCCAGCAGTTACTCGGAGGGGGCAGGGCAGCCCCAGCATTTT
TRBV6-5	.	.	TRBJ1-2	CASRGHGARGGYTF	TGTGCCAGCAGGGGACATGGGGCCAGGGGTGGCTACACCTTC
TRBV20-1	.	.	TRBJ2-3	CSASRSTQYF	TGCAGTGCCTCTAGGAGTACGCAGTATTTT
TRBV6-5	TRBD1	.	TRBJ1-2	CASSGSPGQGHGYTF	TGTGCCAGCAGTGGTTCCCCGGGACAGGGACATGGCTACACCTTC
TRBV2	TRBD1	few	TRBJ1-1	CAGTVNRGDTEAFF	TGTGCCGGAACAGTGAACAGGGGAGACACTGAAGCTTTCTTT
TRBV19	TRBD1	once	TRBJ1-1	CASSTGTGGFMNTEAFF	TGTGCCAGTAGTACCGGGACAGGGGGCTTCATGAACACTGAAGCTTTCTTT
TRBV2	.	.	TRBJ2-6	CASSEAPYSGANVLTF	TGTGCCAGCAGTGAAGCCCCTTACTCTGGGGCCAACGTCCTGACTTTC
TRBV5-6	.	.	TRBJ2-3	CASSFGRITDTQYF	TGTGCCAGCAGCTTTGGCCGAATAACAGATACGCAGTATTTT
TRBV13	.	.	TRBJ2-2	CACSSSLTGELFF	TGTGCCTGCAGCTCGTCTCTAACCGGGGAGCTGTTTTTT
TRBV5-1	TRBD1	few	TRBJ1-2	CASSSPGQGVDGYTF	TGCGCCAGCAGCTCCCCGGGACAGGGGGTTGATGGCTACACCTTC
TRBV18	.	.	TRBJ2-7	CASSSLPGQPRDNYEQYF	TGTGCCAGCTCATCCCTCCCGGGTCAGCCCCGGGACAACTACGAGCAGTACTTC
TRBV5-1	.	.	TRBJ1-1	CASSLASLGWNTEAFF	TGCGCCAGCAGCTTGGCCAGCCTAGGTTGGAACACTGAAGCTTTCTTT
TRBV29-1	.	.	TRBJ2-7	CSVSFGGSYEQYF	TGCAGCGTTTCCTTCGGCGGCTCCTACGAGCAGTACTTC
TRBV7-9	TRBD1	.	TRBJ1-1	CASSDGQGINTEAFF	TGTGCCAGCAGCGATGGACAGGGTATTAACACTGAAGCTTTCTTT
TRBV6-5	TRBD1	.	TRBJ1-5	CASSRTGTGTPQHF	TGTGCCAGCAGTCGAACCGGGACAGGGACGCCCCAGCATTTT
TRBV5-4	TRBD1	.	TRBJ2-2	CASSLGGQRATGELFF	TGTGCCAGCAGCTTGGGGGGACAGCGAGCAACCGGGGAGCTGTTTTTT
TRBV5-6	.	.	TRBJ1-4	CASSLGLGSEKLFF	TGTGCCAGCAGCTTGGGGCTGGGGAGTGAAAAACTATTTTTT
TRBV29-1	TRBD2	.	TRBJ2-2	CSVAGGNTGELFF	TGCAGCGTTGCGGGGGGGAACACCGGGGAGCTGTTTTTT
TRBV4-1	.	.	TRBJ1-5	CASSQGRGDEGQPQHF	TGCGCCAGCAGCCAAGGCAGGGGCGATGAGGGTCAGCCCCAGCATTTT
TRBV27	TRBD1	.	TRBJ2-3	CACQVTGGIGDTQYF	TGTGCCTGCCAAGTGACAGGGGGCATCGGGGATACGCAGTATTTT